This TCR beta chain came from a study of T cells after yellow fever vaccination. The overall study: SMART-Seq v4 Ultra Low Input prepared libraries from low-cell fractions. Study-wide results and caveats: CD4 and CD8 compartments shared a small share of clonotypes, likely from convergent recombination. By day 5 rather than day 15, the secondary response had peaked, though it was weaker.

CDR1 is DFQATT, CDR2 SNEGSKA, per germline (reference sequence). CDR3 length: 16 amino acids. About this clonotype: Its specificity is unknown. At one of its ends the junction is not consistent with the germline gene, which may arise from a read error.

For TCR, cDNA came from 5'RACE template switching, which added a universal primer site and UMIs. TCRdb analysed the 5' RACE reads with MiXCR anew, one entry per CDR3 protein. Among about 360,000 distinct CDR3 sequences listed, more than 5.5% were seen once. The chain is built from TRBV20-1 and TRBJ1-1; D is uncertain. The starting material was PBMCs, obtained 5 days after the yellow fever booster vaccination. This receptor was obtained from a man younger than 45 who received the YFV17D yellow fever vaccine. The CDR3 loop reads CCARAVSFGYSTEAFF. The CDR3 coding sequence is TGCTGTGCTAGAGCTGTTAGTTTTGGGTATAGCACTGAAGCTTTCTTT.